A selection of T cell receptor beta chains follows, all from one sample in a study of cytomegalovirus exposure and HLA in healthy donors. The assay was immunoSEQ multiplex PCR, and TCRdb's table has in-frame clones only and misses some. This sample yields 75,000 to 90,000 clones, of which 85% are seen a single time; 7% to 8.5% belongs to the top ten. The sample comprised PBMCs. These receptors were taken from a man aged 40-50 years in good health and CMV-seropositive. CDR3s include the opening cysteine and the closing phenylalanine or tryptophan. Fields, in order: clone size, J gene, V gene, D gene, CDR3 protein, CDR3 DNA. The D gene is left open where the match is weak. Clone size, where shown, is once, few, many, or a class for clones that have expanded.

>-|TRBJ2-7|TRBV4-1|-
CASSQGRQDLYEQYF
TGCGCCAGCAGCCAAGGAAGACAGGACCTCTACGAGCAGTACTTC
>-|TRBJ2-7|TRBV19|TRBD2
CASSMGGDYEQYF
TGTGCCAGTAGTATGGGGGGGGACTACGAGCAGTACTTC
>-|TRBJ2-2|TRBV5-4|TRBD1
CASSSETRTGAGGELFF
TGTGCCAGCAGCTCTGAGACCCGGACAGGGGCGGGCGGGGAGCTGTTTTTT
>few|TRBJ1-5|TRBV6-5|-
CASSRDTLEQPQHF
TGTGCCAGCAGTCGTGATACTCTCGAGCAGCCCCAGCATTTT
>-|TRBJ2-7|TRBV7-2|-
CASSLGVEQYF
TGTGCCAGCAGCTTAGGAGTCGAGCAGTACTTC
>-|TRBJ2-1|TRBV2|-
CASSELASYNEQFF
TGTGCCAGCAGTGAACTAGCTTCCTACAATGAGCAGTTCTTC
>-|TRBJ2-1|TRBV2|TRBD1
CARSGTELGENEQFF
TGTGCCAGATCCGGGACAGAGTTGGGAGAGAATGAGCAGTTCTTC
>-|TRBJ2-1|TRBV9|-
CASSPQAVSSYNEQFF
TGTGCCAGCAGCCCCCAAGCGGTGAGCTCCTACAATGAGCAGTTCTTC
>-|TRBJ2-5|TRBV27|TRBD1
CASSGRGPKGETQYF
TGTGCCAGCAGTGGCAGGGGGCCGAAGGGGGAGACCCAGTACTTC
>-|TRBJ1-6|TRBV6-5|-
CASSARTGNSPLHF
TGTGCCAGCAGTGCCAGGACGGGGAATTCACCCCTCCACTTT
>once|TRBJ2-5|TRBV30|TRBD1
CAWSGQGARETQYF
TGTGCCTGGAGTGGACAGGGGGCGCGGGAGACCCAGTACTTC
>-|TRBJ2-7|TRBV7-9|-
CASSPQTVLSSYEQYF
TGTGCCAGCAGCCCCCAGACAGTCCTCAGCTCCTACGAGCAGTACTTC
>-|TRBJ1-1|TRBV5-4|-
CASSLDSNTEAFF
TGTGCCAGCAGCTTGGACAGCAACACTGAAGCTTTCTTT
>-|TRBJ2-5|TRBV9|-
CASSVAVGQPQETQYF
TGTGCCAGCAGCGTAGCTGTGGGACAACCACAGGAGACCCAGTACTTC
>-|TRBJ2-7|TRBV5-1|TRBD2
CASSASGKPAYEQYF
TGCGCCAGCAGCGCTAGCGGGAAGCCTGCTTACGAGCAGTACTTC
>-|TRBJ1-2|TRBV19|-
CTSTPDSRGCGYTF
TGTACCAGTACCCCGGACAGTAGGGGCTGCGGCTACACCTTC
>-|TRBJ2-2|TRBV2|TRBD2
CASSEGLAGRTGELFF
TGTGCCAGCAGTGAAGGTCTAGCGGGACGGACCGGGGAGCTGTTTTTT
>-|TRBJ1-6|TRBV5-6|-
CASSLQGTNSPLHF
TGTGCCAGCAGCTTGCAGGGGACCAATTCACCCCTCCACTTT
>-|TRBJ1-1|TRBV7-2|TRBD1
CASSRQGSTEAFF
TGTGCCAGCAGCCGACAGGGAAGCACTGAAGCTTTCTTT
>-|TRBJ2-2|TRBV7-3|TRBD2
CASSLFPGGTGELFF
TGTGCCAGCAGCTTATTCCCGGGGGGGACCGGGGAGCTGTTTTTT
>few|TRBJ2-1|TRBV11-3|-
CASSGGDNEQFF
TGTGCCAGCAGTGGAGGGGACAATGAGCAGTTCTTC
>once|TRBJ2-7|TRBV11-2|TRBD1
CASSLKPASGQGAYEQYF
TGTGCCAGCAGCTTAAAGCCCGCGTCGGGACAGGGGGCATACGAGCAGTACTTC
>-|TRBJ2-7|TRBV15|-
CATSRDHAGMLSYEQYF
TGTGCCACCAGCAGAGATCATGCGGGGATGCTTAGCTACGAGCAGTACTTC
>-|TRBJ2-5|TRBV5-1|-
CASSPATGQETQYF
TGCGCCAGCAGCCCCGCGACAGGTCAAGAGACCCAGTACTTC
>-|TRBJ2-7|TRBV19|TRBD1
CASSINWDRGNEQYF
TGTGCCAGTAGTATAAACTGGGACAGGGGGAACGAGCAGTACTTC
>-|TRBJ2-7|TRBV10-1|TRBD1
CASSWDSSSEQYF
TGCGCCAGCTCTTGGGACAGTTCGAGTGAGCAGTACTTC
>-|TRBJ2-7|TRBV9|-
CASSVAGGIYEQYF
TGTGCCAGCAGCGTAGCGGGGGGCATCTACGAGCAGTACTTC
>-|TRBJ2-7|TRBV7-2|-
CASSFGGPSGDYF
TGTGCCAGCAGCTTTGGAGGGCCCTCGGGGGATTACTTC
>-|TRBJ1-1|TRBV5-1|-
CASSLAGGRNTEAFF
TGCGCCAGCAGCTTGGCCGGGGGACGGAACACTGAAGCTTTCTTT
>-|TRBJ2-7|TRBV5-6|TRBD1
CASSFGQGWTYEQYF
TGTGCCAGCAGCTTTGGACAGGGTTGGACCTACGAGCAGTACTTC
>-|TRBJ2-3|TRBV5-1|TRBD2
CASSSPGGQRISDTQYF
TGCGCCAGCAGCTCCCCGGGGGGGCAAAGAATATCAGATACGCAGTATTTT
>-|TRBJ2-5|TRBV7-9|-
CASSPPRETQYF
TGTGCCAGCAGCCCCCCCCGGGAGACCCAGTACTTC
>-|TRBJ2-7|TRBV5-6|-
CASSAPGGATYEQYF
TGTGCCAGCAGCGCCCCTGGGGGGGCTACCTACGAGCAGTACTTC
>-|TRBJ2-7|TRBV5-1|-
CASSLVPSEQYF
TGCGCCAGCAGCTTGGTTCCCAGCGAGCAGTACTTC
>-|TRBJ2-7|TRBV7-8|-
CASSLSGLSYEQYF
TGTGCCAGCAGCTTAAGCGGGCTCTCCTACGAGCAGTACTTC
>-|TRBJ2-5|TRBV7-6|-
CASSFRLAGQETQYF
TGTGCCAGCAGCTTTCGGCTAGCTGGCCAAGAGACCCAGTACTTC
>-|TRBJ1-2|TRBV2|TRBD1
CASNGQGADGYTF
TGTGCCAGCAACGGACAGGGGGCTGATGGCTACACCTTC
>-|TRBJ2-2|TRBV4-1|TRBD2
CASSRRFGGADGELFF
TGCGCCAGCAGCAGAAGGTTCGGGGGGGCAGACGGGGAGCTGTTTTTT
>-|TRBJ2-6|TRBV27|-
CASSFFPRGSGANVLTF
TGTGCCAGCAGTTTCTTCCCAAGGGGCTCTGGGGCCAACGTCCTGACTTTC